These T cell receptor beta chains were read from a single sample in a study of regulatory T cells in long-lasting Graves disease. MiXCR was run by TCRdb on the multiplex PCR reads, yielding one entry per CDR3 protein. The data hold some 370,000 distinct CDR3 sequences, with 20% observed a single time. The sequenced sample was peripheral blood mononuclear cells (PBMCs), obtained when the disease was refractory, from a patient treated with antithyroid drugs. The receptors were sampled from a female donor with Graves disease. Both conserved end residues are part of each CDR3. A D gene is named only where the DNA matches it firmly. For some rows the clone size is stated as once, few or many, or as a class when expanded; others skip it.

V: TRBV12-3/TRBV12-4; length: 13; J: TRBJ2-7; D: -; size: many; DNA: TGTGCCAGCAGTTTCGGAGGGGCGGGTGAGCAGTACTTC; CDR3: CASSFGGAGEQYF
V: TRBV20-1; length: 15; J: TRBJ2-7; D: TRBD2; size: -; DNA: TGCAGTGCGAGGGGGGCGGGGCTAGCGGGACTCGAGCAGTACTTC; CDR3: CSARGAGLAGLEQYF
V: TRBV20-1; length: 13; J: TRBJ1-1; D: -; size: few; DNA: TGCAGTGCTACGGACAGTATGAACACTGAAGCTTTCTTT; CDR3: CSATDSMNTEAFF
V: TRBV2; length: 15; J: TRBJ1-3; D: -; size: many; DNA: TGTGCCAGCAGTGAAGGCCAAGTATCTGGAAACACCATATATTTT; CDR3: CASSEGQVSGNTIYF
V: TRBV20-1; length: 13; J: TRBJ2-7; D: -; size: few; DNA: TGCAGTGCTCCCGGACAGGGAGGGGGCGAGCAGTACTTC; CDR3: CSAPGQGGGEQYF
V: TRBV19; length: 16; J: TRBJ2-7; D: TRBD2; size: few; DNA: TGTGCCAGTAGTATAGCTTGGACTAGCGGGATGGACGAGCAGTACTTC; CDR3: CASSIAWTSGMDEQYF
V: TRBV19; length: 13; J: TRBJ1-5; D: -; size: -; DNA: TGTGCCAGTAGTACATCTACCTATGGGCCCCAGCATTTT; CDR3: CASSTSTYGPQHF
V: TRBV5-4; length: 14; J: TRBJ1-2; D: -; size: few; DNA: TGTGCCAGCAGCCTGTTTGAGCCAAGCTATGGCTACACCTTC; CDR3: CASSLFEPSYGYTF
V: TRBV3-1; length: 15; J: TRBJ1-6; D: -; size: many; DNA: TGTGCCAGCAGCCGGGACCAGCCCTATAATTCACCCCTCCACTTT; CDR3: CASSRDQPYNSPLHF
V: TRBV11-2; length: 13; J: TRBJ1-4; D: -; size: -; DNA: TGTGCCAGCAGCCCGTCCTCGGGTGAAAAACTGTTTTTT; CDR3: CASSPSSGEKLFF
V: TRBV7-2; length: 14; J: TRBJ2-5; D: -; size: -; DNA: TGTGCCAGCAGCCGGGACACGGGGAGAGAGACCCAGTACTTC; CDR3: CASSRDTGRETQYF
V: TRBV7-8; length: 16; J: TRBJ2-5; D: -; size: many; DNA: TGTGCCAGCAGCTCACCTGACGGGCTCCGTTTTGAGACCCAGTACTTC; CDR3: CASSSPDGLRFETQYF
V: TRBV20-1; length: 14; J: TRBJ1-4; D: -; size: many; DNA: TGCAGTGCTGGGACGGGGGCCCGAAATGAAAAACTGTTTTTT; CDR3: CSAGTGARNEKLFF
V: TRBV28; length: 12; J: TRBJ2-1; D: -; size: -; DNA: TGTGCCAGCAGTACGGATGAGGATGAGCAGTTCTTC; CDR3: CASSTDEDEQFF
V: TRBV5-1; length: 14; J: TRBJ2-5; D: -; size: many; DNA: TGCGCCAGCAGCTCCGCAGGAGGACGAGAGACCCAGTACTTC; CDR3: CASSSAGGRETQYF
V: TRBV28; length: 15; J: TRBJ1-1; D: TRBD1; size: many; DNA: TGTGCCAGCAGTTCTATGGGTGGGACAGATATTGAAGCTTTCTTT; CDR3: CASSSMGGTDIEAFF
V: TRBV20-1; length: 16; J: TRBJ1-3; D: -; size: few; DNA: TGCAGTGCTAGTGGGGCGCTACAGGGCTCTGGAAACACCATATATTTT; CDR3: CSASGALQGSGNTIYF
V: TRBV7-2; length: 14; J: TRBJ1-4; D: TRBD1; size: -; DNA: TGTGCCAGCAGCCGGGGGGACAGGAATGAAAAACTGTTTTTT; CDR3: CASSRGDRNEKLFF
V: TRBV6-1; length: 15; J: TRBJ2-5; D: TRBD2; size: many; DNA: TGTGCCAGCAGTATAACTAGCGGGACGAAAGAGACCCAGTACTTC; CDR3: CASSITSGTKETQYF
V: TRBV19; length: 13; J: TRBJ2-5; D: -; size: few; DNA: TGTGCCAGTAGAGGGTGGCCCCAAGAGACCCAGTACTTC; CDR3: CASRGWPQETQYF
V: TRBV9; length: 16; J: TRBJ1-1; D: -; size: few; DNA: TGTGCCAGCAGCACTCGCCCTGGGGAGGGACGGACTGAAGCTTTCTTT; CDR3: CASSTRPGEGRTEAFF
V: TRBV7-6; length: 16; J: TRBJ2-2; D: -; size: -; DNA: TGTGCCAGCAGCTTAGAGGCAGGGGCCAACACCGGGGAGCTGTTTTTT; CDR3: CASSLEAGANTGELFF
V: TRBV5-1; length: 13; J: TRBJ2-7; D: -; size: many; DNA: TGCGCCAGCAGCTTTACCGGGCACGATGAGCAGTACTTC; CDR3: CASSFTGHDEQYF
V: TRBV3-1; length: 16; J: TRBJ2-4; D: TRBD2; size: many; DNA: TGTGCCAGCAGTCCGGAGGTAGCGGGAGCCAAAAACATTCAGTACTTC; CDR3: CASSPEVAGAKNIQYF